A single sample is the source of the 32 T cell receptor beta chains below, sequenced in a study of patients and donors after allogeneic stem cell transplantation. TCRdb re-called the RT-PCR reads through MiXCR, storing one row per CDR3 protein. The sample yields over 400,000 distinct CDR3 sequences, more than 15% seen once. The source material was blood, either unsorted or a sorted T cell fraction (not recorded which). Receptor source: a human donor who was either an allogeneic HSCT recipient or a stem cell or donor lymphocyte infusion donor (not recorded which). It is not recorded whose cells these are; they may come from a transplant donor.

This clonotype was detected a few times. This chain connects TRBV6-2 or TRBV6-3 to TRBJ2-3; no clear D gene. Germline V gene lookup returns CDR1 MNHEY and CDR2 SVGEGT. CDR3 length: 13 amino acids. The V end was cut by 8 bases, the J end by 6 bases, with 15 bases between. This chain's CDR3 is CASESVAFDTQYF. The DNA of the CDR3 is TGTGCCAGCGAGTCGGTAGCATTTGATACGCAGTATTTT.

This rearrangement joins TRBV15 to TRBJ1-5, with D possibly matching TRBD1 (6 bases). This CDR3 is built from 16 residues. CDR1 and CDR2 from the germline V gene are LNHNV and YYDKDF (reference sequence). Trimming removed 1 base from V and 1 base from J, with 11 bases in between. CDR3 DNA sequence: TGTGCCACCAGCAGAGCCAGGGGCCAAAGCAATCAGCCCCAGCATTTT. Encoded protein: CATSRARGQSNQPQHF.

CDR3 nucleotides: TGTGCCAGCAGCTCGGACCCAAATGGCCAGCCCCAGCATTTT. It is translated as CASSSDPNGQPQHF. The chain recombines TRBV7-9 with TRBJ1-5; D is ambiguous. In germline, CDR1 is SEHNR, CDR2 FQNEAQ (reference sequence). CDR3 length: 14 residues. V dropped 4 bases and J dropped 7 bases, with 14 bases sitting between them.

This clonotype was counted a few times. V is TRBV3-1 and J is TRBJ1-1, with unresolved D. CDR3 size: 13 residues. V lost 0 bases and J lost 3, with 5 bases in between. Germline CDR1 is LGHDT and CDR2 is YNNKEL (reference sequence). CDR3 residues: CASSQDVYTEAFF. The CDR3 region has the DNA TGTGCCAGCAGCCAAGACGTCTACACTGAAGCTTTCTTT.

The table lists this clonotype with many counts. The chain recombines TRBV4-1 with TRBJ1-2, with a possible D match to TRBD1 (6 bases). The CDR3 runs to 16 residues. CDR1 is MGHRA and CDR2 is YSYEKL in the germline V gene. Trimming shortened V by 4 bases and J by 6 bases, and 21 bases separated the two germline ends. Here the CDR3 reads CASSPSLGRGYNGYTF. For the CDR3, the DNA is TGCGCCAGCAGCCCTTCCCTCGGTAGGGGGTACAATGGCTACACCTTC.

This clonotype was detected a few times. V usage is TRBV25-1 and J usage is TRBJ2-5, with 7 bases fitting TRBD2. The germline gives CDR1 MGHDK, CDR2 SYGVNS. The CDR3 is made up of 15 amino acids. J lost 4 bases, V lost 5 bases, and 10 bases had no gene match. The CDR3 bases are TGTGCCAGCAGTTGGCCCTCGGCGGGAGCAGAGACCCAGTACTTC. Translating it yields CASSWPSAGAETQYF.

The gene calls are TRBV30 and TRBJ2-3; D remains unclear. Trimming removed 1 base at V and 2 bases at J, with 4 bases between. The germline V gene has CDR1 GTSNPN and CDR2 SVGIG (reference sequence). The CDR3 has 12 residues. The CDR3 nucleotides are TGTGCCTGGAGTGGTAACACAGATACGCAGTATTTT. Its protein is CAWSGNTDTQYF.

This clonotype was counted between two and nine times. The chain employs TRBV4-2 and TRBJ2-7, with 8 bases aligning to TRBD1. The germline gives CDR1 LGHNA, CDR2 YNFKEQ. The CDR3 has 15 residues. Losses at the gene ends were 1 base for V and 2 bases for J; bases not matched to a gene: 4. In nucleotides, the CDR3 is TGTGCCAGCAGCCAAGCGCGACAGGGGACCTACGAGCAGTACTTC. Protein sequence: CASSQARQGTYEQYF.

The genes are TRBV11-2 and TRBJ2-3; TRBD2 aligns across 12 bases. This CDR3 comprises 17 residues. V was clipped by 5 bases and J by 2 bases; unmatched bases: 8. The germline V gene encodes CDR1 SGHAT and CDR2 FQNNGV. The CDR3 nucleotides read TGTGCCAGCAGCCCCCTTCGACTAGCGGGGGTCACAGATACGCAGTATTTT. Amino acids: CASSPLRLAGVTDTQYF.

This clonotype was observed a handful of times. The chain links TRBV18 to TRBJ2-2; maybe TRBD2 (5 bases). The CDR3 consists of 16 residues. V gave up 6 bases and J gave up 5 bases, with 19 bases separating them. In germline, CDR1 is KGHSH, CDR2 LQKENI. The DNA of the CDR3 is TGTGCCAGCTCCCGTACGTACGGAGGTGATACCGGGGAGCTGTTTTTT. Its translation: CASSRTYGGDTGELFF.

The gene calls are TRBV18 and TRBJ1-4; no clear D gene. V dropped 0 bases and J dropped 0 bases, with 8 bases sitting between them. Germline V CDR1 and CDR2: KGHSH, LQKENI. The CDR3 sequence is 16 residues long. The CDR3 sequence is CASSPPSAPTNEKLFF. Here the CDR3 DNA reads TGTGCCAGCTCACCACCTTCGGCACCAACTAATGAAAAACTGTTTTTT.

This clonotype was seen a handful of times. The chain employs TRBV20-1 and TRBJ2-5, with a possible D match to TRBD2 (5 bases). Trimming took off 6 bases at V and 3 bases at J, with 17 bases between the two ends. The CDR3 is made up of 14 amino acids. Germline V gene lookup returns CDR1 DFQATT and CDR2 SNEGSKA (reference sequence). CDR3 sequence: CSAGAGPKKETQYF. The CDR3 DNA reads as TGCAGTGCGGGAGCCGGGCCCAAGAAAGAGACCCAGTACTTC.

This clonotype has only a few counts. The rearrangement links TRBV20-1 to TRBJ2-5, with a tentative D call TRBD2 (5 bases). This CDR3 is built from 13 residues. Between the trimmed V and J ends, which lost 0 bases and 3 bases, there was a span of 8 bases. CDR1 is DFQATT and CDR2 is SNEGSKA in the germline V gene (reference sequence). CDR3 in amino acids: CSARDLGEETQYF. As DNA, the CDR3 is TGCAGTGCTAGAGATCTCGGGGAAGAGACCCAGTACTTC.

This chain joins TRBV27 and TRBJ2-3, with 8 positions matching TRBD2. CDR3 length: 15 amino acids. V lost 2 bases and J lost 2; bases outside the gene matches: 3. Germline V gives CDR1 MNHEY, CDR2 SMNVEV (reference sequence). For the CDR3, the DNA is TGTGCCAGCAGTTTACTGCGGGGGGTCACAGATACGCAGTATTTT. Protein sequence: CASSLLRGVTDTQYF.

In this sample, this clonotype turned up a few times. The chain is built from TRBV2 and TRBJ2-3; 13 bases agree with TRBD2. Germline V gene sequence: CDR1 SNHLY, CDR2 FYNNEI. The J segment lost 3 bases and the V segment lost 10 bases, leaving 10 bases of the junction unmatched. This CDR3 is 16 amino acids long. The CDR3 DNA follows: TGTGCCACCGCCTCTCTACTAGCGGGAGGGACAGATACGCAGTATTTT. This gives the protein CATASLLAGGTDTQYF.

The chain uses TRBV28 and TRBJ1-5; D ambiguous. Germline CDR1 and CDR2: MDHEN and SYDVKM. The germline V and J ends were trimmed by 3 bases and 8 bases, with 14 bases remaining between them. The CDR3 contains 14 residues. This CDR3 reads CASSFQAGWKPQHF. In DNA form, the CDR3 reads TGTGCCAGCAGTTTTCAGGCCGGCTGGAAGCCCCAGCATTTT.

In this sample, this clonotype turned up many times. The V and J genes are TRBV10-3 and TRBJ2-2; a weak D match, TRBD2 (5 bases). Germline CDR1 reads ENHRY; CDR2 reads SYGVKD. V lost 0 bases and J 3 bases, leaving 5 bases between the germline ends. The CDR3 has 14 residues. The CDR3 DNA follows: TGTGCCATCAGTGAGTCGAGGGACACCGGGGAGCTGTTTTTT. It yields the protein CAISESRDTGELFF.

The chain is built from TRBV20-1 and TRBJ1-5; 7 positions agree with TRBD1. Germline V gene lookup returns CDR1 DFQATT and CDR2 SNEGSKA (reference sequence). J lost 4 bases, V lost 3 bases, and 3 bases had no gene match. The CDR3 has 13 amino acids. CDR3 amino acids: CSASSTGNQPQHF. The CDR3 region has the DNA TGCAGTGCTAGTTCGACAGGGAATCAGCCCCAGCATTTT.

At least ten counts were recorded for this clonotype. The V gene is TRBV12-3 or TRBV12-4, the J gene TRBJ2-5; 10 bases line up with TRBD1. J was trimmed by 7 bases and V by 8 bases; bases with no gene match: 7. The CDR3 is 13 residues long. CDR3 bases: TGTGCCAGCGCTCGACAGGGGGCAGGGACCCAGTACTTC. Translated: CASARQGAGTQYF.

This clonotype was detected a few times. V gene TRBV20-1 combines with J gene TRBJ2-5, with D perhaps matching TRBD1 (6 bases). The CDR3 extends over 15 amino acids. Germline CDR1 and CDR2: DFQATT and SNEGSKA (reference sequence). The V and J ends lost 3 bases and 0 bases respectively, with 14 bases between them. The CDR3 reads CSARDGRTDQETQYF. Here the CDR3 DNA reads TGCAGTGCTAGGGACGGTAGGACAGACCAAGAGACCCAGTACTTC.

The rearrangement uses TRBV7-9 and TRBJ1-6, with TRBD1 as a possible D gene (6 bases). The CDR3 is 15 residues long. Looked up from germline, CDR1 is SEHNR and CDR2 is FQNEAQ (reference sequence). Trimming took off 5 bases at V and 7 bases at J, with 15 bases between the two ends. The CDR3, as DNA: TGTGCCAGCAGCCCCGAGGGGGAATACAATTCACCCCTCCACTTT. This gives the protein CASSPEGEYNSPLHF.

This clonotype was detected a few times. V and J are TRBV25-1 and TRBJ2-2; D is perhaps TRBD1 or TRBD2 (5 bases each). The ends were cut back, 2 bases at V and 6 bases at J, with 7 bases in the middle. The CDR3 length is 13 residues. Germline assignment: CDR1 MGHDK and CDR2 SYGVNS. CDR3 residues: CASSEGGPGELFF. CDR3 bases: TGTGCCAGCAGTGAAGGGGGACCCGGGGAGCTGTTTTTT.

V is TRBV2 and J is TRBJ2-2; weak D call: TRBD2 (6 bases). Trimming removed 5 bases at V and 0 bases at J, with 13 bases between. The germline V gene encodes CDR1 SNHLY and CDR2 FYNNEI. There are 16 residues in the CDR3. The CDR3 here is CASSWDSTSNTGELFF. In DNA form, the CDR3 reads TGTGCCAGCAGTTGGGACTCAACTTCGAACACCGGGGAGCTGTTTTTT.

This clonotype was observed a handful of times. This chain uses TRBV3-1 with TRBJ2-3; D is unclear. The CDR3 contains 14 residues. Trimming left V 3 bases short and J 0 bases short, with 7 bases between. The germline V gene has CDR1 LGHDT and CDR2 YNNKEL (reference sequence). The CDR3 region has the DNA TGTGCCAGCAGCCAGGACGCAAGCACAGATACGCAGTATTTT. Translated, it gives CASSQDASTDTQYF.

This chain joins TRBV18 and TRBJ2-6; 11 bases are a match to TRBD2. The CDR3 is made up of 19 amino acids. The V gene end was trimmed by 2 bases and the J gene end by 0 bases; junction bases not matched to a gene: 6. Germline values: CDR1 KGHSH, CDR2 LQKENI. The DNA of the CDR3 is TGTGCCAGCTCACCAGCAGGACTAGCGGGCCGCTCTGGGGCCAACGTCCTGACTTTC. Protein sequence: CASSPAGLAGRSGANVLTF.

This chain uses TRBV7-2 with TRBJ2-3; the D gene is possibly TRBD1 (5 bases). Germline assignment: CDR1 SGHTA and CDR2 FQGNSA. This CDR3 has 16 amino acids. The ends were cut back, 5 bases at V and 0 bases at J, with 15 bases in the middle. The CDR3 sequence: CASSLITGSSTDTQYF. As DNA, the CDR3 is TGTGCCAGCAGCCTTATTACAGGCTCTAGCACAGATACGCAGTATTTT. The full variable domain, with the rest looked up from reference TRBV7-2 and TRBJ2-3, is GAGVSQSPSNKVTEKGKDVELRCDPISGHTALYWYRQSLGQGLEFLIYFQGNSAPDKSGLPSDRFSAERTGGSVSTLTIQRTQQEDSAVYLCASSLITGSSTDTQYFGPGTRLTVL.

The table lists this clonotype with many counts. The chain recombines TRBV4-1 with TRBJ1-4, with unresolved D. V lost 1 base and J lost 5, with 8 bases in between. The germline CDR1 and CDR2 sequences are MGHRA and YSYEKL. CDR3 length: 14 amino acids. As DNA, the CDR3 is TGCGCCAGCAGCCAAGTGTCAGGAAATGAAAAACTGTTTTTT. Translating gives CASSQVSGNEKLFF.

The chain couples TRBV25-1 to TRBJ2-2, with 9 nucleotides matching TRBD1. V gave up 6 bases and J gave up 1 base; unmatched junction bases: 3. Per the germline V gene, CDR1 is MGHDK and CDR2 is SYGVNS. This CDR3 spans 15 amino acids. The CDR3 reads CASRADRGNTGELFF. In DNA form, the CDR3 reads TGTGCCAGCAGAGCGGACAGGGGGAACACCGGGGAGCTGTTTTTT. Full variable domain (remainder filled in from reference TRBV25-1 and TRBJ2-2): EADIYQTPRYLVIGTGKKITLECSQTMGHDKMYWYQQDPGMELHLIHYSYGVNSTEKGDLSSESTVSRIRTEHFPLTLESARPSHTSQYLCASRADRGNTGELFFGEGSRLTVL.

In this sample, this clonotype turned up many times. The J gene is TRBJ2-6, the V gene TRBV6-5; D is unclear. With 0 bases removed from V and 3 bases from J, the gap between germline ends came to 0 bases. Germline assignment: CDR1 MNHEY and CDR2 SVGAGI. The CDR3 extends over 13 amino acids. The CDR3 loop reads CASSYSGANVLTF. The CDR3 bases are TGTGCCAGCAGTTACTCTGGGGCCAACGTCCTGACTTTC.

This clonotype came up a few times. The chain recombines TRBV6-5 with TRBJ1-1; D not certain. CDR1 and CDR2 (germline): MNHEY, SVGAGI. V was shortened by 2 bases and J by 1 base, with 11 bases between the two germline ends. The CDR3 extends over 15 amino acids. The CDR3 is CASSYGVIRNTEAFF. The CDR3 region has the DNA TGTGCCAGCAGTTACGGGGTAATCCGGAACACTGAAGCTTTCTTT.

The chain joins TRBV4-3 to TRBJ2-2, with 10 positions matching TRBD2. CDR3 size: 19 residues. The germline gives CDR1 LGHNA, CDR2 YSLEER. J lost 2 bases, V lost 1 base, and 10 bases had no gene match. CDR3 DNA sequence: TGCGCCAGCAGCCAAGTTTTTGATAGCGGGGGGCTTAACACCGGGGAGCTGTTTTTT. This encodes CASSQVFDSGGLNTGELFF.

This clonotype was recorded a few times. This sequence joins TRBV6-1 and TRBJ1-3; 7 bases are a match to TRBD1. Germline CDR1 is MNHNS and CDR2 is SASEGT. V gave up 6 bases and J gave up 2 bases; unmatched junction bases: 7. The CDR3 is 15 amino acids. CDR3 sequence reads: CASSPDRVTGNTIYF. The CDR3, as DNA: TGTGCCAGCAGCCCCGACAGGGTCACTGGAAACACCATATATTTT.